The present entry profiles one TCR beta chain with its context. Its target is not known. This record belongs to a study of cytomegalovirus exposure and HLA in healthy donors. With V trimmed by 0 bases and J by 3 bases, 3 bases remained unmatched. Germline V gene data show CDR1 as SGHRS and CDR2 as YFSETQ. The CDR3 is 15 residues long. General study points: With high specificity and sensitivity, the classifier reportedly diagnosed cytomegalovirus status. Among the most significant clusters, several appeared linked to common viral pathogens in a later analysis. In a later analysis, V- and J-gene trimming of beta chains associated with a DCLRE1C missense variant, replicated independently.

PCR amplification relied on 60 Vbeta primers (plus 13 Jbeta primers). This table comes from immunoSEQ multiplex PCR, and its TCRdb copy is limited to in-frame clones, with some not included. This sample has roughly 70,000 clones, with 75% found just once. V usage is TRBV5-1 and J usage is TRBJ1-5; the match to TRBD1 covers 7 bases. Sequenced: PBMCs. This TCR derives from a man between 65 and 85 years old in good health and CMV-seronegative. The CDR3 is CASSLGQGPNQPQHF. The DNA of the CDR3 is TGCGCCAGCAGCTTGGGACAGGGCCCCAATCAGCCCCAGCATTTT.